What follows are 20 T cell receptor beta chains derived from one specimen sequenced in a study of shared clonotypes between healthy human individuals. Repertoires were generated with immunoSEQ multiplex PCR, while TCRdb's copy carries only in-frame clones and drops some. The data contain about 2,500,000 clones, 90% to 95% of them singletons. Sequencing was carried out using naive CD4+ T cells sorted from blood. Subset defined: CD45RA+ positively selected. These receptors originate from a man aged 18-30 years in good health.

CDR3 amino acids: CASSLSSGLAKNIQYF. CDR3 in DNA: TGTGCCAGCAGCTTAAGTAGCGGTCTAGCCAAAAACATTCAGTACTTC. The chain is built from TRBV11-1 and TRBJ2-4, with a possible D match to TRBD2 (6 bases). With 2 bases removed from V and 0 bases from J, the gap between germline ends came to 11 bases. This CDR3 region has 16 residues. Germline assignment: CDR1 SGHAT and CDR2 FQDESV (reference sequence). Drawing the rest from reference TRBV11-1 and TRBJ2-4, the complete variable domain is EAEVAQSPRYKITEKSQAVAFWCDPISGHATLYWYRQILGQGPELLVQFQDESVVDDSQLPKDRFSAERLKGVDSTLKIQPAELGDSAMYLCASSLSSGLAKNIQYFGAGTRLSVL.

V and J are TRBV9 and TRBJ1-3; no firm D call. Germline V gene sequence: CDR1 SGDLS, CDR2 YYNGEE. V was shortened by 2 bases and J by 0 bases, with 6 bases between the two germline ends. The CDR3 is made up of 14 amino acids. The CDR3 spells CASSVANSGNTIYF. The CDR3 nucleotides are TGTGCCAGCAGCGTTGCCAACTCTGGAAACACCATATATTTT.

Note on this clone: This CDR3 is also generated by other DNA sequences in the sample. V gene TRBV5-4 combines with J gene TRBJ1-4; unclear D gene. The V gene lost 0 bases and the J gene lost 0 bases, with 6 bases spanning the gap. This CDR3 is 15 amino acids long. Germline assignment: CDR1 SGHNT and CDR2 YYREEE (reference sequence). CDR3 DNA: TGTGCCAGCAGCTTGGAGGGTGCAACTAATGAAAAACTGTTTTTT. This sequence encodes CASSLEGATNEKLFF.

The genes are TRBV29-1 and TRBJ1-1; D might be TRBD1 (5 bases). The germline V gene has CDR1 SQVTM and CDR2 ANQGSEA. The CDR3 consists of 13 residues. Trimming left V 3 bases short and J 2 bases short, with 10 bases between. CDR3 DNA sequence: TGCAGCGTTGAGGCAGGGCCTAACACTGAAGCTTTCTTT. It translates to CSVEAGPNTEAFF.

The chain uses TRBV7-2 and TRBJ2-5; 7 bases fit TRBD2. The CDR3 is made up of 15 amino acids. Germline assignment: CDR1 SGHTA and CDR2 FQGNSA. V shed 5 bases and J 5 bases; nucleotides not matched to a gene: 11. The CDR3 DNA sequence: TGTGCCAGCAGCGTTAGCGGGTCCGGGGGGGAGACCCAGTACTTC. This translates into CASSVSGSGGETQYF.

V is TRBV10-3 and J is TRBJ2-5; a possible D gene is TRBD1 (6 bases). The DNA end is a closer match to TRBJ2-7, so the J assignment may be wrong. Germline V gives CDR1 ENHRY, CDR2 SYGVKD. CDR3 size: 15 residues. For the CDR3, the DNA is TGTGCCATCAGTGAATCCCCTACAGGGTCCCACGAGCAGTACTTC. Amino acid sequence: CAISESPTGSHEQYF.

The chain uses TRBV7-2 and TRBJ2-7, with D possibly matching TRBD1 (6 bases). This CDR3 is built from 15 residues. Germline CDR1 and CDR2: SGHTA and FQGNSA. Deletions cut 4 bases from V and 3 bases from J, with 16 bases between. Here the CDR3 DNA reads TGTGCCAGCAGCTCGGTAGGGGGACCCTACTACGAGCAGTACTTC. Translating it yields CASSSVGGPYYEQYF.

About this clone itself: This CDR3 is also generated by other DNA sequences in the sample. The chain recombines TRBV6-6 with TRBJ1-2; D is ambiguous. The V end was cut by 4 bases, the J end by 2 bases, with 8 bases between. The V gene's germline CDR1 is MNHNY and CDR2 SVGAGI (reference sequence). The CDR3 is made up of 13 amino acids. CDR3 loop: CASSLDGNYGYTF. CDR3 nucleotides: TGTGCCAGCAGTTTGGACGGAAACTATGGCTACACCTTC.

The J gene is TRBJ1-1, the V gene TRBV6-5, with 9 bases aligning to TRBD1. J gave up 5 bases and V 7 bases, and 5 bases lay outside the gene matches. The CDR3 is 13 amino acids. Germline loops: CDR1 MNHEY, CDR2 SVGAGI. The CDR3 DNA follows: TGTGCCAGCACGGACAGGGGCAGGACTGAAGCTTTCTTT. Its translation: CASTDRGRTEAFF.

The chain combines TRBV18 with TRBJ1-5; the match to TRBD1 covers 7 bases. Germline values: CDR1 KGHSH, CDR2 LQKENI. V dropped 5 bases and J dropped 3; count of bases not matched to a gene: 7. The CDR3 extends over 15 amino acids. The CDR3 DNA follows: TGTGCCAGCTCAGCCACAGGGGATAACAATCAGCCCCAGCATTTT. This gives the protein CASSATGDNNQPQHF.

The rearrangement joins TRBV7-2 to TRBJ1-1; tentatively, D is TRBD1 (6 bases). The V end lost 1 base, the J end lost 7 bases, and 13 bases lay between the germline ends. The CDR3 length is 14 residues. Germline V CDR1 and CDR2: SGHTA, FQGNSA. CDR3 amino acids: CASSLEGTIIEAFF. The CDR3 DNA is TGTGCCAGCAGCTTAGAAGGGACAATTATTGAAGCTTTCTTT.

Points on this clone: Distinct nucleotide sequences in the sample also encode this CDR3. The rearrangement joins TRBV20-1 to TRBJ2-1; D gene ambiguous. The V end was cut by 6 bases, the J end by 7 bases, with 7 bases between. The CDR3 contains 10 residues. Germline V lookup: CDR1 DFQATT, CDR2 SNEGSKA (reference sequence). The CDR3 loop reads CSAVLNEQFF. The DNA for the CDR3 is TGCAGTGCCGTATTGAATGAGCAGTTCTTC.

V and J are TRBV5-4 and TRBJ2-3, with D uncertain. This CDR3 region has 18 residues. With 0 bases removed from V and 0 bases from J, the gap between germline ends came to 17 bases. CDR1 and CDR2 from the germline V gene are SGHNT and YYREEE (reference sequence). The CDR3 protein is CASSLGSKTETSTDTQYF. CDR3 coding DNA: TGTGCCAGCAGCTTGGGATCTAAGACTGAGACTAGCACAGATACGCAGTATTTT.

This clone was recorded a few times. The chain joins TRBV6-6 to TRBJ2-2; 9 bases align to TRBD1. The CDR3 runs 15 residues. V dropped 2 bases and J dropped 5; count of bases not matched to a gene: 3. Germline V gene lookup returns CDR1 MNHNY and CDR2 SVGAGI (reference sequence). CDR3 in amino acids: CASSYRTGETGELFF. CDR3 sequence (DNA): TGTGCCAGCAGTTACCGGACAGGGGAGACCGGGGAGCTGTTTTTT.

The chain recombines TRBV7-9 with TRBJ1-2, with D possibly matching TRBD1 (6 bases). V lost 0 bases to trimming and J lost 0 bases, with 11 bases between them. Germline CDR1 and CDR2: SEHNR and FQNEAQ (reference sequence). The CDR3 consists of 16 residues. The CDR3 region is CASSLAGGDTNYGYTF. The CDR3 DNA sequence: TGTGCCAGCAGCTTAGCAGGGGGAGATACTAACTATGGCTACACCTTC.

The chain joins TRBV28 to TRBJ2-2, with D perhaps TRBD1 (5 bases). Germline V CDR1 and CDR2: MDHEN, SYDVKM. The CDR3 length is 14 residues. V lost 2 bases to trimming and J lost 4 bases, with 8 bases between them. CDR3: CASSLAGITGELFF. In DNA form, the CDR3 reads TGTGCCAGCAGTTTAGCAGGGATCACCGGGGAGCTGTTTTTT.

The J gene is TRBJ1-5, the V gene TRBV30, with D hard to call. This CDR3 comprises 16 residues. CDR1 and CDR2 (germline): GTSNPN, SVGIG (reference sequence). The V end lost 2 bases, the J end lost 3 bases, and 17 bases lay between the germline ends. CDR3 sequence (DNA): TGTGCCTGGAGTAGCGCACAGCTAAGCTACAATCAGCCCCAGCATTTT. This gives the protein CAWSSAQLSYNQPQHF.

This clone was found once. The CDR3 here is CASSQDLELETQYF. In nucleotides, the CDR3 is TGCGCCAGCAGCCAAGATCTAGAATTAGAGACCCAGTACTTC. The V call is TRBV5-1, the J call TRBJ2-5; D unresolved. The CDR3 runs 14 residues. V lost 4 bases, J lost 4 bases, and 14 bases lay in between. Per germline, CDR1 SGHRS and CDR2 YFSETQ.

The rearrangement joins TRBV2 to TRBJ1-2, with D hard to call. This CDR3 is 14 amino acids long. V shed 2 bases and J shed 4 bases, with 11 bases lying between them. Germline V CDR1 and CDR2: SNHLY, FYNNEI. CDR3 amino acids: CASSEMVSGYGYTF. The CDR3 DNA sequence: TGTGCCAGCAGTGAAATGGTCAGCGGCTATGGCTACACCTTC.

The CDR3 spells CASSKVGTAGSYNEQFF. CDR3 DNA: TGTGCCAGCAGCAAAGTAGGGACAGCAGGCTCCTACAATGAGCAGTTCTTC. The chain recombines TRBV7-6 with TRBJ2-1; 7 nucleotides match TRBD1. V was pared by 5 bases and J by 0 bases, with 10 bases of the junction left unmatched. The CDR3 runs to 17 residues. CDR1 is SGHVS, CDR2 FNYEAQ, per germline.